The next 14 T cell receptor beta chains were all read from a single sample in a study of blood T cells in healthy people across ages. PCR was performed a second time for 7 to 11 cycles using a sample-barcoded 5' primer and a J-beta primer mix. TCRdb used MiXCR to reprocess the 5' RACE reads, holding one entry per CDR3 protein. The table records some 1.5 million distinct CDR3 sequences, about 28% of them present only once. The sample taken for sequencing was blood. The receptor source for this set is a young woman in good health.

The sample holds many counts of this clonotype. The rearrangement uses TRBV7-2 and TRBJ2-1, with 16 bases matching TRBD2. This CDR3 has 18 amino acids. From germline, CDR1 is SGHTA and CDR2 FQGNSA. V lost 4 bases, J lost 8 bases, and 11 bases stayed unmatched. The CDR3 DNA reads TGTGCCAGCAGCTCTCCGGGACTAGCGGGAGGGACCGGGCATGAGCAGTTCTTC. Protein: CASSSPGLAGGTGHEQFF.

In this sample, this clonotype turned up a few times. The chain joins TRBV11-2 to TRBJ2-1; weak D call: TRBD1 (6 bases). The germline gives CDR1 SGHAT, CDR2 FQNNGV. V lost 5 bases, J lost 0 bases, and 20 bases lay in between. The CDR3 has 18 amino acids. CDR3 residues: CASSRQAPRTVSYNEQFF. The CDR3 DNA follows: TGTGCCAGCAGCCGACAGGCTCCACGGACGGTCTCCTACAATGAGCAGTTCTTC.

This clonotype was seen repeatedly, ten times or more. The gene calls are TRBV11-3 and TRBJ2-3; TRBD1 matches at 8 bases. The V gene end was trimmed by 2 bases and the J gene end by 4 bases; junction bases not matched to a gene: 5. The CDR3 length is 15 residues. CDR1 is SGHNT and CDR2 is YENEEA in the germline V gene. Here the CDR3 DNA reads TGTGCCAGCAGCTTATTTTCACAGGGGGCAGATACGCAGTATTTT. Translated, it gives CASSLFSQGADTQYF.

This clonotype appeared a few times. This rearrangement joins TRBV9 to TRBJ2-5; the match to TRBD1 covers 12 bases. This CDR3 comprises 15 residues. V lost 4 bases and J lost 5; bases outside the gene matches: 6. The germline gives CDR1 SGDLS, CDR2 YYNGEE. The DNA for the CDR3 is TGTGCCAGCAGCTACGGGACAGGGGGCGCGGAGACCCAGTACTTC. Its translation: CASSYGTGGAETQYF.

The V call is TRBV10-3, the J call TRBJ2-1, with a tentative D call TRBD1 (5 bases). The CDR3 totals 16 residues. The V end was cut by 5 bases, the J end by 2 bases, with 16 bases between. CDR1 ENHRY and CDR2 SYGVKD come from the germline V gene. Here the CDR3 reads CAISPRQGGAYNEQFF. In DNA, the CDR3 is TGTGCCATCAGTCCCCGGCAGGGTGGAGCCTACAATGAGCAGTTCTTC.

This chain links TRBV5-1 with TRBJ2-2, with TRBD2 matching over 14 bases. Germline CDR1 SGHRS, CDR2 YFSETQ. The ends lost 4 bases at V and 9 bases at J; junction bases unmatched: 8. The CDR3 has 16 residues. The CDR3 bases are TGCGCCAGCAGCCAGACTAGCGGGGGGGGTCGACGGGAGCTGTTTTTT. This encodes CASSQTSGGGRRELFF. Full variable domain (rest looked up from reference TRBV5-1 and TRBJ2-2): KAGVTQTPRYLIKTRGQQVTLSCSPISGHRSVSWYQQTPGQGLQFLFEYFSETQRNKGNFPGRFSGRQFSNSRSEMNVSTLELGDSALYLCASSQTSGGGRRELFFGEGSRLTVL.

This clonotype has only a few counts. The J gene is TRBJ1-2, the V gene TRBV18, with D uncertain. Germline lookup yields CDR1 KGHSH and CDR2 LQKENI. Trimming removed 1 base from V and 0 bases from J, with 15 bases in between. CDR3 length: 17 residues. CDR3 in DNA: TGTGCCAGCTCACCACGGGTTTCGCAGGTCGCTAACTATGGCTACACCTTC. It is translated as CASSPRVSQVANYGYTF.

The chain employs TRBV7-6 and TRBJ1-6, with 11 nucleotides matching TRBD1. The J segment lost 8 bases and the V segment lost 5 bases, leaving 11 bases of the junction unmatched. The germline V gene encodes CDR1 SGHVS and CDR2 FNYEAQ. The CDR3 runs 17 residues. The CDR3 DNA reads TGTGCCAGCAGCAAAAGGGCCCCGGGACAGGGGGATTCACCCCTCCACTTT. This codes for CASSKRAPGQGDSPLHF.

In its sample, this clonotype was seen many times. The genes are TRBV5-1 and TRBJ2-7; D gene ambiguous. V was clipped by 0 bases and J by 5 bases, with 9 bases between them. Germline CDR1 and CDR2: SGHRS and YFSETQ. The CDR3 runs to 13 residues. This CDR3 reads CASSLVGSNEQYF. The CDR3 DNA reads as TGCGCCAGCAGCTTGGTAGGTTCCAACGAGCAGTACTTC.

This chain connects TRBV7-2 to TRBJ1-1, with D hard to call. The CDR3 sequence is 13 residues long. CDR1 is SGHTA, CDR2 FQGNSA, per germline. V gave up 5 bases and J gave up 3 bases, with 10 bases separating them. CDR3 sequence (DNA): TGTGCCAGCAGCCGAGGACCTGACACTGAAGCTTTCTTT. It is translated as CASSRGPDTEAFF.

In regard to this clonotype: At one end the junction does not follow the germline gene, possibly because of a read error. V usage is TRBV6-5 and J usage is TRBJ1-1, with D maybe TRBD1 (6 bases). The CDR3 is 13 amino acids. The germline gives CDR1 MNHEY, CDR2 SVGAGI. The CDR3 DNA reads TGTGCCAGCAGTCAAGGACAGCTCACTGAGGCTCTCTTT. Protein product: CASSQGQLTEALF.

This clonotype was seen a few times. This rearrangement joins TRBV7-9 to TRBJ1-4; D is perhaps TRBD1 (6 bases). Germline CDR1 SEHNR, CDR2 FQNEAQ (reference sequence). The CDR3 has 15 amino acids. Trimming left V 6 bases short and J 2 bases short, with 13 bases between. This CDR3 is CASSYRAGTNEKLFF. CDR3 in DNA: TGTGCCAGCAGTTACAGGGCCGGGACTAATGAAAAACTGTTTTTT.

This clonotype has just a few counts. Here the CDR3 reads CASSLRGGGYQETQYF. The CDR3 DNA reads TGTGCCAGCAGTTTAAGGGGGGGCGGGTACCAAGAGACCCAGTACTTC. The J gene is TRBJ2-5, the V gene TRBV28, with D possibly TRBD2 on 7 matching bases. Germline V lookup: CDR1 MDHEN, CDR2 SYDVKM. Trimming removed 2 bases from V and 0 bases from J, with 13 bases in between. This CDR3 has 16 amino acids.

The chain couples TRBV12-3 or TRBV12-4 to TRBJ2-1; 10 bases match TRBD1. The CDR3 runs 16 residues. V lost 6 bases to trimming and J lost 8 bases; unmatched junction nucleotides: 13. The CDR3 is CASSADRGRILDEQFF. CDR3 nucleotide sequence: TGTGCCAGCAGCGCAGACAGGGGGCGCATCTTGGATGAGCAGTTCTTC.